The present T cell receptor (beta chain) was sequenced within a study of T cell repertoires in cytomegalovirus infection. Overall study: Public TCR beta signatures were indicative of both CMV infection and a matching HLA type. The study, taken as a whole, reports: Of the TCR beta families, the public ones yielded a cumulative frequency that identified carriers of CMV plus the relevant HLA. It was HLA-C-restricted CMV-specific TCR beta clonotypes that dominated the response ex vivo.

Trimming cost V 3 bases and J 6 bases, with 14 bases left between them. The CDR3 spans 15 residues. Germline CDR1 is SGHTA and CDR2 is FQGNSA. One entry per CDR3 protein results from TCRdb running MiXCR on the reads. The sample contains approximately 750,000 distinct CDR3 sequences, 35% to 45% of which appear only once. Note on this clonotype: Its antigen is unknown.

Material: PBMCs. The chain combines TRBV7-2 with TRBJ2-2; D ambiguous. This clonotype originated in a human donor in good health (CMV status not recorded). Some clones in this sample may be carry-over from other donors' samples. DNA of the CDR3: TGTGCCAGCAGCTTCGCTGGGTTTGGGTCCGGGGAGCTGTTTTTT. It specifies CASSFAGFGSGELFF.